Below are 28 T cell receptor beta chains sequenced from a single sample in a study of T cell changes during pregnancy in multiple sclerosis. TCRdb keeps only in-frame clones here, not all; method: immunoSEQ multiplex PCR. The sample yields approximately 70,000 clones, roughly 90% seen once. The sample consisted of peripheral blood, taken in the first trimester of pregnancy. These receptor sequences come from a female donor in good health, enrolled as a control in a pregnancy study.

This chain connects TRBV29-1 to TRBJ1-2, with 7 bases matching TRBD1. With V trimmed by 4 bases and J by 2 bases, 4 bases remained unmatched. CDR3 length: 13 amino acids. Looked up from germline, CDR1 is SQVTM and CDR2 is ANQGSEA. CDR3 bases: TGCAGCGTTGTGTCAGGGGGGAACTATGGCTACACCTTC. It specifies CSVVSGGNYGYTF.

The chain couples TRBV7-7 to TRBJ2-1, with 13 bases fitting TRBD2. The germline CDR1 and CDR2 sequences are SSHAT and FNYEAQ (reference sequence). V lost 4 bases to trimming and J lost 9 bases; unmatched junction nucleotides: 12. The CDR3 runs 17 residues. The CDR3 here is CASSSLLAGGSRGEQFF. CDR3 bases: TGTGCCAGCAGCTCGTTACTAGCGGGGGGGAGTCGGGGTGAGCAGTTCTTC.

The gene calls are TRBV19 and TRBJ1-1; 9 nucleotides line up with TRBD1. J was trimmed by 8 bases and V by 6 bases; bases with no gene match: 16. Germline V gene sequence: CDR1 LNHDA, CDR2 SQIVND (reference sequence). This CDR3 comprises 16 residues. The CDR3 spells CASRPLQGQGRREAFF. DNA of the CDR3: TGTGCCAGTAGACCCCTCCAAGGACAGGGGAGGAGGGAAGCTTTCTTT.

J is TRBJ2-2 and V is TRBV19; tentatively, D is TRBD2 (6 bases). Germline lookup yields CDR1 LNHDA and CDR2 SQIVND (reference sequence). Trimming cost V 6 bases and J 7 bases, with 15 bases left between them. This CDR3 is built from 14 residues. In nucleotides, the CDR3 is TGTGCCAGTAGCGAAGGAGGGGAGGACGGGGAGCTGTTTTTT. Translation gives CASSEGGEDGELFF. Complete variable domain (other parts from reference TRBV19 and TRBJ2-2): DGGITQSPKYLFRKEGQNVTLSCEQNLNHDAMYWYRQDPGQGLRLIYYSQIVNDFQKGDIAEGYSVSREKKESFPLTVTSAQKNPTAFYLCASSEGGEDGELFFGEGSRLTVL.

There are a few counts of this clone. V gene TRBV5-1 combines with J gene TRBJ2-1, with D maybe TRBD1 (5 bases). Trimming stripped 0 bases from V and 6 bases from J, with 13 bases between. This CDR3 has 15 amino acids. Looked up from germline, CDR1 is SGHRS and CDR2 is YFSETQ. The CDR3 DNA reads TGCGCCAGCAGCTTGGACCTCAGGGCCCCCAATGAGCAGTTCTTC. Encoded protein: CASSLDLRAPNEQFF.

This clone was seen only once. V and J are TRBV4-2 and TRBJ2-7; the match to TRBD2 covers 8 bases. V was clipped by 6 bases and J by 3 bases; unmatched bases: 4. Germline-derived CDR1 and CDR2 are LGHNA and YNFKEQ. The CDR3 contains 13 residues. CDR3 sequence: CASRGSGDYEQYF. The CDR3 DNA sequence: TGTGCCAGCAGAGGTAGCGGGGACTACGAGCAGTACTTC.

The rearrangement links TRBV7-8 to TRBJ2-3, with D perhaps matching TRBD1 (6 bases). Between the trimmed V and J ends, which lost 5 bases and 3 bases, there was a span of 12 bases. Germline V gene data show CDR1 as SGHVS and CDR2 as FQNEAQ. This CDR3 spans 14 amino acids. The CDR3 region is CASSPGHLTDTQYF. In DNA form, the CDR3 reads TGTGCCAGCAGCCCGGGACACCTTACAGATACGCAGTATTTT.

This rearrangement joins TRBV18 to TRBJ1-2, with 7 bases matching TRBD1. Germline loops: CDR1 KGHSH, CDR2 LQKENI. The CDR3 has 14 amino acids. Trimming cost V 6 bases and J 8 bases; bases outside gene matches: 12. The DNA of the CDR3 is TGTGCCAGCTCCCCTTACGACAGGGTCGGAGGCTACACCTTC. Translating gives CASSPYDRVGGYTF.

This sequence joins TRBV2 and TRBJ1-6, with TRBD1 identical over 7 bases. This CDR3 has 14 residues. The ends lost 6 bases at V and 4 bases at J; junction bases unmatched: 3. CDR1 is SNHLY and CDR2 is FYNNEI in the germline V gene. The CDR3 here is CASREDRYNSPLHF. The CDR3, as DNA: TGTGCCAGCAGAGAGGACAGGTATAATTCACCCCTCCACTTT.

J is TRBJ2-7 and V is TRBV28; TRBD2 matches 13 bases. CDR3 length equals 17 residues. Germline CDR1 reads MDHEN; CDR2 reads SYDVKM. V trimming: 4 bases; J trimming: 3 bases; junction bases outside the gene matches: 9. CDR3 sequence: CASSWPRLAGGRYEQYF. DNA of the CDR3: TGTGCCAGCAGTTGGCCCCGACTAGCGGGAGGCCGCTACGAGCAGTACTTC.

This chain joins TRBV29-1 and TRBJ2-5, with 12 bases identical to TRBD2. The CDR3 length is 15 residues. Trimming removed 6 bases from V and 1 base from J; junction bases left unmatched: 6. Germline V lookup: CDR1 SQVTM, CDR2 ANQGSEA. The CDR3 DNA reads TGCAGCGTGGAACTAGCGGGGGGAATCCAAGAGACCCAGTACTTC. This translates into CSVELAGGIQETQYF.

V usage is TRBV5-1 and J usage is TRBJ2-7, with D maybe TRBD2 (5 bases). This CDR3 is built from 14 residues. V was pared by 3 bases and J by 0 bases, with 10 bases between. Germline V gene data show CDR1 as SGHRS and CDR2 as YFSETQ. CDR3 DNA sequence: TGCGCCAGCAGCTCGTCAGGACTCTCCTACGAGCAGTACTTC. Translated: CASSSSGLSYEQYF.

This clone has a handful of counts. The chain recombines TRBV28 with TRBJ2-1, with a tentative D call TRBD2 (6 bases). The V and J ends lost 5 bases and 8 bases respectively, with 22 bases between them. This CDR3 region has 16 residues. Germline V gene sequence: CDR1 MDHEN, CDR2 SYDVKM. In DNA, the CDR3 is TGTGCCAGCAGTGCGCGGGGCGAGGGTAAGGGCGATGAGCAGTTCTTC. Residues: CASSARGEGKGDEQFF.

This clone has only one observation. Compared with germline, one end of the junction differs, possibly owing to a read error. This chain's CDR3 is CVSSHRDSNQPQHF. CDR3 DNA sequence: TGTGTCAGTAGTCACAGGGACAGTAATCAGCCCCAGCATTTT. This chain joins TRBV19 and TRBJ1-5; the match to TRBD1 covers 7 bases. In germline, CDR1 is LNHDA, CDR2 SQIVND (reference sequence). The CDR3 has 14 residues.

The CDR3 spells CASSLQNSNEKLFF. The CDR3 DNA reads as TGTGCCAGCTCACTACAGAACTCTAATGAAAAACTGTTTTTT. V usage is TRBV18 and J usage is TRBJ1-4, with D uncertain. Deletions cut 4 bases from V and 3 bases from J, with 9 bases between. Looked up from germline, CDR1 is KGHSH and CDR2 is LQKENI. There are 14 residues in the CDR3.

J is TRBJ2-3 and V is TRBV6-1; unclear D gene. CDR1 and CDR2 (germline): MNHNS, SASEGT. V was shortened by 0 bases and J by 3 bases, with 10 bases between the two germline ends. The CDR3 extends over 15 amino acids. For the CDR3, the DNA is TGTGCCAGCAGTGAAGCGATTTTTAGAACAGATACGCAGTATTTT. Amino acids: CASSEAIFRTDTQYF.

The J gene is TRBJ1-1, the V gene TRBV6-6; perhaps TRBD1 as D (5 bases). This CDR3 has 16 amino acids. V was trimmed by 6 bases and J by 1 base, leaving 18 bases between them. Germline-derived CDR1 and CDR2 are MNHNY and SVGAGI (reference sequence). The CDR3, as DNA: TGTGCCAGCAGCAGTCGCAGGGCGAAGGGGAACACTGAAGCTTTCTTT. Translating it yields CASSSRRAKGNTEAFF.

V and J are TRBV19 and TRBJ2-2; 10 bases map to TRBD2. Germline CDR1 is LNHDA and CDR2 is SQIVND (reference sequence). The CDR3 runs to 18 residues. V was clipped by 3 bases and J by 2 bases; unmatched bases: 9. CDR3 bases: TGTGCCAGTAGTATCCCAGGACTAGCGGCGACTAACACCGGGGAGCTGTTTTTT. Amino acid sequence: CASSIPGLAATNTGELFF.

This chain connects TRBV5-6 to TRBJ1-2; possibly TRBD1 for D (5 bases). CDR3 length: 15 residues. Between the trimmed V and J ends, which lost 2 bases and 2 bases, there was a span of 13 bases. Germline CDR1 reads SGHDT; CDR2 reads YYEEEE. The CDR3 DNA reads TGTGCCAGCAGCTTAAGAAGGTCAGGGAACTATGGCTACACCTTC. This encodes CASSLRRSGNYGYTF.

V is TRBV27 and J is TRBJ2-4, with TRBD1 matching over 7 bases. The CDR3 totals 14 residues. Germline loops: CDR1 MNHEY, CDR2 SMNVEV (reference sequence). The trim removed 2 bases at V and 7 bases at J, leaving 5 bases unmatched. CDR3 nucleotide sequence: TGTGCCAGCAGTTTAAAGGGGGCATGGAACATTCAGTACTTC. Translated, it gives CASSLKGAWNIQYF.

The CDR3 region is CASSPRASNYGYTF. The CDR3 DNA sequence: TGTGCCAGCAGCCCCAGGGCTTCTAACTATGGCTACACCTTC. The chain has TRBV7-9 and TRBJ1-2; D may be TRBD1 (5 bases). The V and J ends lost 5 bases and 0 bases respectively, with 10 bases between them. The germline gives CDR1 SEHNR, CDR2 FQNEAQ (reference sequence). The CDR3 runs 14 residues.

The chain couples TRBV9 to TRBJ2-1; weak D call: TRBD1 (6 bases). Trimming cost V 0 bases and J 0 bases, with 10 bases left between them. The V gene's germline CDR1 is SGDLS and CDR2 YYNGEE. The CDR3 loop spans 16 amino acids. The CDR3 loop reads CASSVGGPSSYNEQFF. DNA of the CDR3: TGTGCCAGCAGCGTAGGGGGGCCTAGCTCCTACAATGAGCAGTTCTTC. Drawing the rest from reference TRBV9 and TRBJ2-1, the complete variable domain is DSGVTQTPKHLITATGQRVTLRCSPRSGDLSVYWYQQSLDQGLQFLIQYYNGEERAKGNILERFSAQQFPDLHSELNLSSLELGDSALYFCASSVGGPSSYNEQFFGPGTRLTVL.

The rearrangement links TRBV5-4 to TRBJ2-5, with D maybe TRBD2 (5 bases). V lost 4 bases and J lost 4, with 23 bases in between. This CDR3 has 17 amino acids. The V gene's germline CDR1 is SGHNT and CDR2 YYREEE (reference sequence). The CDR3 DNA follows: TGTGCCAGCAGCCCAACAATGCGAGGACTGAGGGCAGAGACCCAGTACTTC. Translating it yields CASSPTMRGLRAETQYF. Supplemented by reference TRBV5-4 and TRBJ2-5, the full variable domain reads ETGVTQSPTHLIKTRGQQVTLRCSSQSGHNTVSWYQQALGQGPQFIFQYYREEENGRGNFPPRFSGLQFPNYSSELNVNALELDDSALYLCASSPTMRGLRAETQYFGPGTRLLVL.

J is TRBJ1-3 and V is TRBV27; D is possibly TRBD1 (5 bases). V lost 4 bases, J lost 3 bases, and 19 bases lay in between. Germline V gene lookup returns CDR1 MNHEY and CDR2 SMNVEV (reference sequence). The CDR3 loop spans 17 amino acids. CDR3 sequence (DNA): TGTGCCAGCAGTTCATCCATGGGCGGGGGTTTTGGAAACACCATATATTTT. Amino acid sequence: CASSSSMGGGFGNTIYF.

This sequence joins TRBV2 and TRBJ1-1, with TRBD1 identical over 7 bases. This CDR3 contains 13 residues. Germline CDR1 is SNHLY and CDR2 is FYNNEI. J lost 1 base, V lost 10 bases, and 6 bases had no gene match. The CDR3 nucleotides read TGTGCCAAAGAGGGGGCTCCGAACACTGAAGCTTTCTTT. Translation gives CAKEGAPNTEAFF.

The chain links TRBV6-5 to TRBJ2-5, with 8 bases identical to TRBD2. V was pared by 2 bases and J by 7 bases, with 9 bases of the junction left unmatched. CDR3 size: 15 residues. Germline assignment: CDR1 MNHEY and CDR2 SVGAGI. The CDR3 reads CASSYAPGGPGTQYF. As DNA, the CDR3 is TGTGCCAGCAGTTACGCGCCGGGAGGGCCGGGGACCCAGTACTTC.

CDR3 in DNA: TGTGCCAGTACCCGGTTCGGCACAGATACGCAGTATTTT. Protein product: CASTRFGTDTQYF. The gene calls are TRBV19 and TRBJ2-3, with D unresolved. Trimming pared 7 bases from V and 1 base from J, leaving 9 bases between. CDR3 length equals 13 residues. The germline CDR1 and CDR2 sequences are LNHDA and SQIVND (reference sequence).

The rearrangement links TRBV27 to TRBJ1-1; D perhaps matches TRBD1 (6 bases). Trimming pared 5 bases from V and 0 bases from J, leaving 10 bases between. The V gene's germline CDR1 is MNHEY and CDR2 SMNVEV (reference sequence). The CDR3 is 14 amino acids. The CDR3 loop is CASSLWGLNTEAFF. CDR3 bases: TGTGCCAGCAGTCTTTGGGGGCTGAACACTGAAGCTTTCTTT.